This T cell receptor (beta chain) was identified during a study of cytomegalovirus exposure and HLA in healthy donors (dated by TCRdb to the late 2010s). Notes on the research overall: In an earlier analysis of approximately 500 of the donors, 250 to 350 Gb of sequence data and 100 million or so unique TCR beta sequences from roughly 180 million T cells were reported. HLA typing covered class I and class II loci at four-digit resolution. Roughly 300 gigabases of sequencing data and tens of millions of unique TCR sequences were included in an early release covering about 600 HLA-typed donors. All discovery cohort repertoires had been generated using a single sequencing platform. The T cell repertoires of some 670 subjects were profiled by immunosequencing and related to cytomegalovirus serostatus. The number of donors typed differed by locus, with roughly 629-640 for A, B, C, DRB1 and DQB1, 522 for DQA1, about 610 for DPA1, and 450 to 480 for DPB1. Rather than using new phenotypic data, the later analysis identified candidate immune exposures from TCR beta sequences and from how often those sequences occurred across donors. A later analysis re-examined previously published TCR beta repertoires from more than 650 donors and added high-resolution HLA genotyping to investigate patterns of TCR occurrence. The study aimed to test whether cataloging public T cell receptors could reveal signatures of past pathogen exposure. Besides the first cohort of roughly 640 subjects, a separate validation cohort made up of 95 to 150 different subjects was used. A later genetic analysis took genome-wide SNP genotypes for 398 of the 666 donors and used that subset as a discovery cohort. To predict cytomegalovirus infection status, the study combined high-throughput TCR immunosequencing, statistical association of individual TCRs with disease status, and machine learning. Among the roughly 400 genotyped donors, approximately 77% belonged to the genetic ancestry cluster associated with self-reported Caucasian donors. Roughly 5 DR-DQ haplotypes were treated as single units for association and clustering because of strong linkage in the cohort. Donor age, sex, ethnicity and CMV serostatus were collected together with the repertoire data. An earlier analysis of 587 of the donors applied high-throughput TCR beta sequencing to assess whether each TCR beta V gene segment acted as functional or pseudogenic. Across some 400 genotyped donors of the cohort, an average of roughly 250,000 unique TCR beta nucleotide sequences per donor were sequenced, and roughly 20% of those sequences were non-productive.

The method was the immunoSEQ multiplex PCR assay. For the multiplex PCR, a mixture combining 60 forward primers for TCR Vbeta segments and 13 reverse primers for TCR Jbeta segments was used. A multiplex PCR assay on genomic DNA amplified the CDR3 region of rearranged TCR beta genes. On the Illumina HiSeq System, the amplified TCR beta libraries were sequenced as 87-base-pair reads. Regarding the original processing steps: Across the 600 to 700 repertoires, a later analysis counted around 80 million unique TCR beta chains, around 10 million of which were shared by at least two donors. To remove PCR and sequencing errors, raw reads were error-corrected and collapsed into unique sequences using a nearest-neighbor algorithm that merged closely related sequences. V, D and J gene segments were assigned by aligning CDR3 sequences to IMGT reference sequences. For a sequence to be retained, a match of at least six nucleotides was required to both a V gene segment and a J gene segment. A rearrangement counted as productive if the CDR3 had no stop codons and remained in frame with V and J, and every other rearrangement counted as non-productive. Following IMGT convention, CDR3 was defined as the stretch from the second conserved V-encoded cysteine up to the conserved J-encoded phenylalanine. In an earlier analysis of just under 600 of the donors, sequences lacking an unambiguous match to a single V gene segment were excluded. An earlier analysis of roughly 590 of the donors called V segments functional above 56.7% productive rearrangements and segregating when the between-donor standard deviation exceeded 5%. A statistical classification framework was built for diagnosing cytomegalovirus status from the catalog of TCR beta chain sequences. A later analysis assigned V and J genes by comparing TCR nucleotide sequences with IMGT/GENE-DB human TR gene sequences. In a later analysis, CDR3 sequences and most-parsimonious VDJ recombination scenarios were assigned using the TCRdist pipeline. In a later analysis, each TCR beta chain was defined by its CDR3 amino acid sequence together with its V-gene family, and reads without a unique V-gene family were excluded. As a way to deal with suspected cross-contamination and a sequencing artifact, a later analysis dropped 450 to 600 nucleotide sequences that were highly shared and had low generation probability. In a later analysis, a clonal expansion index was calculated for each public chain from normalized within-repertoire ranks of inferred template counts. Generation probabilities in a later analysis came from a VDJ recombination model fitted to out-of-frame rearrangements, and those results were checked against IGoR. In a later analysis, hypergeometric tests were used to score TCR-TCR, TCR-HLA and TCR-CMV co-occurrence, with a repertoire-size bias correction applied to TCR pairs. To estimate false discovery rates, a later analysis permuted the HLA or CMV assignments 20 times. In a later analysis, co-occurring TCRs were grouped using DBSCAN, and TCRdist sequence similarity was added for clustering within HLA-allele-positive subsets. Repertoires with fewer than 30,000 or more than 120,000 public chains, plus five repertoires with anomalous nucleotide sharing, were excluded from co-occurrence clustering. Drawn from immuneACCESS, this table holds only the in-frame rearrangements with V and J called that TCRdb kept. Clones are partly lost; checked studies trace under half to an unresolved V gene and leave the rest unexplained. Clone size and V and J calls were adopted from that table, with D and trimming inferred from the DNA. Present in this sample are about 200,000 clones, approximately 78% of which were seen just once. Less than 3.5% of the sample lies in the top ten.

The cohort was made up of roughly 670 healthy bone marrow donors. At the time of sampling, all cohort members were nominally healthy, though unrecorded immune exposures were likely present. The donor tested CMV seronegative and was one of the 352 seronegative cohort members. Each donor provided a peripheral blood sample, and peripheral blood mononuclear cells were used for TCR beta sequencing. Genomic DNA was extracted from the blood cell samples with the Qiagen DNeasy Blood Extraction Kit. On this clone: Its binding antigen is unknown. Nothing much larger sits one base from this clone, and base qualities are not available.

V loses 3 bases at its end and J loses 8 bases; junction bases beyond the gene matches: 12. As encoded in the germline V gene (reference sequence), CDR1 is MNHEY while CDR2 is SMNVEV. The CDR3 has 16 amino acids, counting the end cysteine and phenylalanine. Only the CDR3 part of the read is kept: 48 bases, read in frame from the first base. Results the study describes overall, beyond this receptor: Linkage disequilibrium might explain the correlated functional status among segregating V segments, but an unknown experimental factor could not be ruled out. Only TCR beta chains were sequenced in this cohort, and the absence of alpha or paired-chain data limited detectable features. A cluster of highly shared sequence variants was judged likely to represent a technical artifact of the sequencing pipeline. A later analysis associated 15,000 to 20,000 TCR beta sequences with specific HLA alleles at a false discovery rate of 0.05. An association between a missense DCLRE1C variant and V-gene and J-gene trimming of TCR beta chains was found in a later genetic analysis and replicated in an independent cohort. When HLA alleles, especially DR and DQ, strongly co-occurred, attributing TCR associations to individual alleles was difficult. For the cohort, immune exposure information was limited to CMV serostatus. Compared with equally common non-associated chains, HLA-associated TCR beta chains in a later analysis were more clonally expanded and had lower generation probabilities. Because the 87-base-pair reads could not distinguish some IMGT-functional V segments, including TRBV6-2 and TRBV6-3, those segments were excluded. Several of the top co-occurrence clusters appeared to be linked to parvovirus B19, influenza, CMV and Epstein-Barr virus, according to a later analysis. In an earlier analysis of about 600 of the donors, most TCR beta V segments appeared in productive rearrangements about 87% or about 30% of the time, broadly matching IMGT annotations. A further reported finding was that TCR beta sequences accurately predicted the HLA-A and HLA-B alleles for most subjects in the first cohort. The study listed 164 TCR beta chains as associated with cytomegalovirus. Most TCR sequences were observed very rarely across donors, whereas some public TCRs were present in many individuals. Sequencing depth was assumed to be roughly uniform across donors in the presence/absence analyses, though that assumption may not hold. In a later genetic analysis, fewer N-insertions in productive TCRs were reported among donors in an Asian-associated ancestry cluster than the approximately 710-donor mean. Because some donors lacked HLA typing at each locus, the association tests relied only on the typed subset. Most CMV-associated TCR beta chains appeared to be HLA-restricted in a later analysis, and the HLA associations seemed to be driven largely by CMV exposure. A few of the identified cytomegalovirus-associated TCR beta chains were confirmed in vitro to be specific for cytomegalovirus antigens. In both the original and validation cohorts, the classifier was reported to diagnose cytomegalovirus status with high specificity and sensitivity. The earlier analysis of approximately 560 of the donors excluded about 16 rarely observed V segments, including chromosome 9 orphons, because counts were too low. According to the authors, the approach could potentially be generalized to other disease states and immunological phenotypes. A later analysis found that TCR association rates varied across HLA loci, with DRB1 alleles showing the most associated TCRs and HLA-C alleles the fewest.

This TCR came from a middle-aged woman in good health and CMV-seronegative. The sequenced sample consisted of PBMCs. The chain is encoded by TRBV27 joined to TRBJ1-4; 7 of the junction bases match TRBD1. The bases are TGTGCCAGCAGTTTCCTGACCTACAGGGGTAAGGAAAAACTGTTTTTT. It specifies CASSFLTYRGKEKLFF.